Following are 23 T cell receptor beta chains from one sample sequenced in a study of cytomegalovirus exposure and HLA in healthy donors. This PCR relied on a set of 60 Vbeta primers and 13 Jbeta primers. Clones were sequenced by immunoSEQ multiplex PCR, and TCRdb holds only the in-frame ones, with some missing. The sample carries approximately 75,000 clones, 74% recorded once. The sequenced material came from PBMCs. Receptor source: a woman aged 55-69 years in good health and CMV-seropositive.

The V gene is TRBV9, the J gene TRBJ2-5; 8 bases agree with TRBD1. Per germline, CDR1 SGDLS and CDR2 YYNGEE. Trimming took 3 bases from V and 1 from J; bases not matched to a gene: 5. CDR3 length equals 15 residues. The CDR3: CASSASQGAQETQYF. Here the CDR3 DNA reads TGTGCCAGCAGCGCTAGTCAGGGGGCCCAAGAGACCCAGTACTTC.

This clone was observed once. The CDR3 bases are TGTGCCAGCAGCTTGCAGGGGGACGGAAGCACTGAAGCTTTCTTT. The encoded protein is CASSLQGDGSTEAFF. The chain joins TRBV5-4 to TRBJ1-1, with 7 bases fitting TRBD1. Looked up from germline, CDR1 is SGHNT and CDR2 is YYREEE (reference sequence). Losses at the gene ends were 1 base for V and 4 bases for J; bases not matched to a gene: 7. The CDR3 is 15 residues long.

This chain's CDR3 is CASSRSGGVNEQYF. The CDR3 DNA is TGTGCCAGCAGCCGGAGCGGGGGTGTCAACGAGCAGTACTTC. The V call is TRBV7-9, the J call TRBJ2-7, with TRBD2 matching over 8 bases. This CDR3 is 14 amino acids long. In germline, CDR1 is SEHNR, CDR2 FQNEAQ (reference sequence). After removal of 5 bases from V and 5 bases from J, the junction contained 8 bases not matched to a gene.

V gene TRBV4-1 combines with J gene TRBJ1-2; D is ambiguous. Germline V gene lookup returns CDR1 MGHRA and CDR2 YSYEKL. The CDR3 sequence is 15 residues long. The V end was cut by 0 bases, the J end by 6 bases, with 14 bases between. In nucleotides, the CDR3 is TGCGCCAGCAGCCAAGACCCGGGGAGAGGAGATGGCTACACCTTC. Translation gives CASSQDPGRGDGYTF.

In its sample, this clone was seen a few times. The rearrangement uses TRBV4-1 and TRBJ1-1; the D gene is possibly TRBD1 (5 bases). This CDR3 is built from 13 residues. CDR1 and CDR2 from the germline V gene are MGHRA and YSYEKL. The germline V and J ends were trimmed by 3 bases and 6 bases, with 11 bases remaining between them. This CDR3 reads CASSHSGTPEAFF. The CDR3 bases are TGCGCCAGCAGCCATTCCGGGACTCCTGAAGCTTTCTTT.

The chain has TRBV7-9 and TRBJ2-5; TRBD2 agrees at 13 bases. The V gene's germline CDR1 is SEHNR and CDR2 FQNEAQ (reference sequence). The V gene end was trimmed by 8 bases and the J gene end by 5 bases; junction bases not matched to a gene: 8. The CDR3 loop spans 15 amino acids. The CDR3 loop is CASVRLAGGSETQYF. For the CDR3, the DNA is TGTGCCAGCGTTCGACTAGCGGGAGGATCGGAGACCCAGTACTTC. Combining the CDR3 with reference TRBV7-9 and TRBJ2-5 gives the whole variable domain DTGVSQNPRHKITKRGQNVTFRCDPISEHNRLYWYRQTLGQGPEFLTYFQNEAQLEKSRLLSDRFSAERPKGSFSTLEIQRTEQGDSAMYLCASVRLAGGSETQYFGPGTRLLVL.

The chain carries TRBV29-1 and TRBJ2-1, with 14 bases fitting TRBD2. The ends lost 3 bases at V and 0 bases at J; junction bases unmatched: 16. The CDR3 is 21 amino acids. Germline V gene sequence: CDR1 SQVTM, CDR2 ANQGSEA. The chain's CDR3 is CSVERQGYGLAGGLSYNEQFF. CDR3 coding DNA: TGCAGCGTTGAGCGGCAGGGTTACGGACTAGCGGGAGGCCTCTCCTACAATGAGCAGTTCTTC.

This clone was seen ten or more times. This chain joins TRBV7-9 and TRBJ1-1; TRBD1 is a possible D gene (5 bases). The germline gives CDR1 SEHNR, CDR2 FQNEAQ (reference sequence). The CDR3 covers 14 residues. V was clipped by 1 base and J by 5 bases, with 11 bases between them. The CDR3 sequence: CASSLGAGQTEAFF. The CDR3 region has the DNA TGTGCCAGCAGCTTAGGGGCAGGGCAGACTGAAGCTTTCTTT. Full variable domain (missing parts from reference TRBV7-9 and TRBJ1-1): DTGVSQNPRHKITKRGQNVTFRCDPISEHNRLYWYRQTLGQGPEFLTYFQNEAQLEKSRLLSDRFSAERPKGSFSTLEIQRTEQGDSAMYLCASSLGAGQTEAFFGQGTRLTVV.

The chain employs TRBV2 and TRBJ2-4; D possibly corresponds to TRBD1 (5 bases). Trimming pared 0 bases from V and 0 bases from J, leaving 6 bases between. Per germline, CDR1 SNHLY and CDR2 FYNNEI. This CDR3 region has 15 residues. CDR3 region: CASSEATVAKNIQYF. CDR3 in DNA: TGTGCCAGCAGTGAAGCGACAGTAGCCAAAAACATTCAGTACTTC.

This clone occurred a few times. The rearrangement joins TRBV18 to TRBJ2-5; perhaps TRBD2 as D (6 bases). The V gene lost 3 bases and the J gene lost 5 bases, with 10 bases spanning the gap. Germline V gives CDR1 KGHSH, CDR2 LQKENI. The CDR3 runs 13 residues. Written as DNA, the CDR3 is TGTGCCAGCTCACCGGGACTTATGGAGACCCAGTACTTC. Amino acids: CASSPGLMETQYF.

The chain joins TRBV5-1 to TRBJ2-1; tentatively, D is TRBD2 (6 bases). This CDR3 has 16 residues. Germline lookup yields CDR1 SGHRS and CDR2 YFSETQ. The V end was cut by 0 bases, the J end by 6 bases, with 16 bases between. This CDR3 reads CASSLAGGVGINEQFF. In DNA form, the CDR3 reads TGCGCCAGCAGCTTGGCCGGCGGGGTGGGCATCAATGAGCAGTTCTTC.

This clone was detected once. The chain recombines TRBV20-1 with TRBJ1-2; 8 bases are shared with TRBD1. The CDR3 sequence is 11 residues long. Germline CDR1 and CDR2: DFQATT and SNEGSKA (reference sequence). Here the CDR3 reads CSSTGDYGYTF. As DNA, the CDR3 is TGCAGCTCGACAGGGGACTATGGCTACACCTTC.

The V and J genes are TRBV7-2 and TRBJ2-2; D may be TRBD2 (6 bases). Germline CDR1 is SGHTA and CDR2 is FQGNSA. Trimming shortened V by 1 base and J by 4 bases, and 10 bases separated the two germline ends. There are 15 residues in the CDR3. This CDR3 is CASSLVGDFTGELFF. The CDR3 bases are TGTGCCAGCAGCTTAGTCGGGGACTTCACCGGGGAGCTGTTTTTT.

As concerns this clone: Relative to the germline gene, one junction end is altered; a read error may explain this. This rearrangement joins TRBV6-1 to TRBJ2-1, with D possibly being TRBD1 (6 bases). This CDR3 contains 15 residues. Germline lookup yields CDR1 MNHNS and CDR2 SASEGT. The CDR3 is CVSIGRRGNHNEQFF. The DNA for the CDR3 is TGTGTCAGCATAGGGCGCAGGGGTAACCACAATGAGCAGTTCTTC.

The chain has TRBV6-5 and TRBJ2-1, with D tentatively TRBD1 (6 bases). CDR1 MNHEY and CDR2 SVGAGI come from the germline V gene. The CDR3 is 13 residues long. V gave up 5 bases and J gave up 6 bases, with 11 bases separating them. CDR3 bases: TGTGCCAGCAGTCGAACAGGGCTCAATGAGCAGTTCTTC. Residues: CASSRTGLNEQFF.

This chain links TRBV11-2 with TRBJ2-7; 10 bases fit TRBD1. V lost 5 bases, J lost 3 bases, and 10 bases stayed unmatched. This CDR3 is built from 16 residues. Germline-derived CDR1 and CDR2 are SGHAT and FQNNGV. The CDR3 reads CASSPLQGQGDYEQYF. CDR3 in DNA: TGTGCCAGCAGCCCGCTTCAAGGACAGGGGGACTACGAGCAGTACTTC.

The chain carries TRBV2 and TRBJ2-1, with D possibly matching TRBD1 (7 bases). The V and J ends lost 7 bases and 6 bases respectively, with 19 bases between them. Germline lookup yields CDR1 SNHLY and CDR2 FYNNEI. The CDR3 consists of 15 residues. The CDR3, as DNA: TGTGCCAGCATGCGGGACAGCACAACCGGCAATGAGCAGTTCTTC. Translation gives CASMRDSTTGNEQFF.

The chain is built from TRBV4-1 and TRBJ1-5; 9 bases agree with TRBD1. The germline gives CDR1 MGHRA, CDR2 YSYEKL. The junction had 2 bases not matched to a gene; V was cut back by 0 bases and J by 5 bases. The CDR3 extends over 15 amino acids. The CDR3 is CASSQERDRDQPQHF. The CDR3 DNA reads as TGCGCCAGCAGCCAAGAGAGGGACAGGGATCAGCCCCAGCATTTT.

This clone was found once. The V gene is TRBV5-1, the J gene TRBJ2-1, with D perhaps TRBD2 (6 bases). The CDR3 length is 16 residues. Germline V gene lookup returns CDR1 SGHRS and CDR2 YFSETQ. V was trimmed by 4 bases and J by 5 bases, leaving 19 bases between them. CDR3 DNA sequence: TGCGCCAGCAGCCGGAAAGCGGGCCCTCCCGACAATGAGCAGTTCTTC. This sequence encodes CASSRKAGPPDNEQFF.

The chain combines TRBV7-8 with TRBJ2-5, with a possible D match to TRBD1 (5 bases). Deletions cut 5 bases from V and 3 bases from J, with 13 bases between. The V gene's germline CDR1 is SGHVS and CDR2 FQNEAQ. The CDR3 contains 14 residues. The CDR3 nucleotides read TGTGCCAGCAGCCCCCAGGGTAGCAAAGAGACCCAGTACTTC. Translating it yields CASSPQGSKETQYF. Drawing the rest from reference TRBV7-8 and TRBJ2-5, the complete variable domain is GAGVSQSPRYKVAKRGQDVALRCDPISGHVSLFWYQQALGQGPEFLTYFQNEAQLDKSGLPSDRFFAERPEGSVSTLKIQRTQQEDSAVYLCASSPQGSKETQYFGPGTRLLVL.

A single count supports this clone. V is TRBV6-6 and J is TRBJ1-4; 8 bases agree with TRBD1. The V segment lost 7 bases and the J segment 7 bases; nucleotides outside the gene matches: 8. This CDR3 comprises 14 residues. The germline gives CDR1 MNHNY, CDR2 SVGAGI (reference sequence). The CDR3: CASTQPGGSEKLFF. CDR3 sequence (DNA): TGTGCCAGCACCCAACCAGGGGGCAGTGAAAAACTGTTTTTT.

The chain recombines TRBV27 with TRBJ2-7; 9 bases map to TRBD2. The CDR3 is 16 amino acids. V shed 5 bases, J shed 0 bases, and the junction held 8 bases outside the gene matches. Germline V gene data show CDR1 as MNHEY and CDR2 as SMNVEV (reference sequence). The CDR3 protein is CASSPRTSVASYEQYF. In DNA form, the CDR3 reads TGTGCCAGCAGTCCAAGGACTAGCGTGGCCTCCTACGAGCAGTACTTC.

The rearrangement links TRBV30 to TRBJ1-1; D call uncertain. V was trimmed by 3 bases and J by 4 bases, leaving 15 bases between them. The CDR3 length is 14 residues. Germline CDR1 and CDR2: GTSNPN and SVGIG (reference sequence). The CDR3 spells CAWRDGGGFTEAFF. CDR3 nucleotide sequence: TGTGCCTGGAGAGACGGAGGAGGATTCACTGAAGCTTTCTTT.